The present T cell receptor (beta chain) was sequenced within a study of cytomegalovirus exposure and HLA in healthy donors. A multiplex PCR was run with 60 Vbeta primers and 13 Jbeta primers. Sequencing used immunoSEQ multiplex PCR; TCRdb keeps in-frame clones, though not all of them. The sample shows over 150,000 clones, over 70% of them seen only once. Germline V gene sequence: CDR1 SEHNR, CDR2 FQNEAQ (reference sequence). The CDR3 is 12 residues long. V lost 4 bases, J lost 4 bases, and 8 bases lay in between. In this sample, this clone turned up a few times. Its antigen remains unidentified. Study-wide findings and caveats: In vitro confirmation showed three CMV-associated chains to be CMV antigen specific. Some V segments could not be told apart, so they were left out, TRBV6-2 and TRBV6-3 among them.

The rearrangement links TRBV7-9 to TRBJ2-7; a weak D match, TRBD2 (5 bases). The sample comprised PBMCs. This TCR came from a male donor in good health and CMV-seropositive. The CDR3, as DNA: TGTGCCAGCAGCTCTACGGGGTACGAGCAGTACTTC. Translation: CASSSTGYEQYF.